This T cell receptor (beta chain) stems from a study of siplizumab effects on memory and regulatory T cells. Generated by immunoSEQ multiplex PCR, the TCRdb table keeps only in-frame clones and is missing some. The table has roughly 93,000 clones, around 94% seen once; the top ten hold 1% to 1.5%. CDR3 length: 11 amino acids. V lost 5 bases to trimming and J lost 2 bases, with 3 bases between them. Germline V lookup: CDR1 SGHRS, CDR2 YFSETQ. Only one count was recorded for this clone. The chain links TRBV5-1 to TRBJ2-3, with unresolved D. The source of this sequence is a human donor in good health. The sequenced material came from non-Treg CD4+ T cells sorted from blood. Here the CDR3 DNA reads TGCGCCAGCAGGAACACAGATACGCAGTATTTT. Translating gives CASRNTDTQYF. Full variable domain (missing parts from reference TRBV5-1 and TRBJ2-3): KAGVTQTPRYLIKTRGQQVTLSCSPISGHRSVSWYQQTPGQGLQFLFEYFSETQRNKGNFPGRFSGRQFSNSRSEMNVSTLELGDSALYLCASRNTDTQYFGPGTRLTVL.